This T cell receptor (beta chain) was obtained from a study of T-cell reconstitution after alpha-beta-depleted transplantation in children. Using unique molecular identifiers, the investigators prepared the TCRbeta library. TCRdb reprocessed the PCR reads via MiXCR and lists one record per CDR3 protein. The sample shows under 300,000 distinct CDR3 sequences, approximately 10% of them seen only once. Losses at the gene ends were 5 bases for V and 4 bases for J; bases not matched to a gene: 8. The CDR3 consists of 15 residues. Germline lookup yields CDR1 LNHDA and CDR2 SQIVND (reference sequence). Study-wide results and caveats: Once a year had passed after transplant, T-cell counts and diversity came mostly from newly produced T cells. Surviving recipient T cells and thymic progenitors accounted for the high day-60 TCRbeta diversity observed in some patients. Reportedly, alpha-beta T cells present about two months post-transplant originated from several hundred expanded clones of graft origin.

There are many counts of this clonotype. Antigen unknown. The chain carries TRBV19 and TRBJ2-7, with 10 bases that match TRBD1. This clonotype originated in a male patient between 2 and 10 years old who had a stem cell transplant for chronic granulomatous disease, so the T cells may come from the graft donor. This specimen was peripheral blood, taken 180 days after TCRalphabeta/CD19-depleted stem cell transplant. The CDR3 bases are TGTGCCAGTAGTCCCAAGACAGGGGGCCGATACGAGCAGTACTTC. Residues: CASSPKTGGRYEQYF.